This note documents a single T cell receptor beta chain sequence. Germline lookup yields CDR1 KGHSH and CDR2 LQKENI. V was shortened by 0 bases and J by 4 bases, with 7 bases between the two germline ends. CDR3 length equals 15 residues. The data belong to a study of low-dose radiotherapy and immunotherapy resistance in tumors. Study-level background: Patients took oral aspirin 300 mg daily for four cycles from cycle 1 day 1.

TRAV- and TRBV-specific primers were used for first-strand cDNA, which covered alpha and beta chains. The TCRs were subjected to amplification over roughly 18 PCR cycles employing a constant-region primer in conjunction with a V-primer adapter. Using its own MiXCR run on the reads, TCRdb lists one record per CDR3 protein. The profile shows tens of thousands of distinct CDR3 sequences, roughly 19% of them singletons. As for time point: after trial treatment. Treatment meaning: LDRT plus nivolumab, ipilimumab, low-dose cyclophosphamide and aspirin (RACIN trial). V gene TRBV18 combines with J gene TRBJ2-6; D unresolved. The sequence derives from a female donor with ovarian cancer. The material sequenced was PBMCs, taken after low-dose radiotherapy plus immunotherapy. DNA of the CDR3: TGTGCCAGCTCACCACCGACTCCCGGGGCCAACGTCCTGACTTTC. This translates into CASSPPTPGANVLTF.